The following is a T cell receptor beta chain sequence with its context. The data originate from a study of blood T cell repertoires in COVID-19. Looking at the study overall: Acute and convalescent COVID-19 specimens originated in the United States, Italy and Spain.

CDR1 and CDR2 from the germline V gene are MDHEN and SYDVKM. The length of the CDR3 is 17 residues. V lost 8 bases and J lost 3, with 22 bases in between. Measured with immunoSEQ multiplex PCR; TCRdb has only the in-frame clones, and not every one. The sample contains some 180,000 clones, about 78% of which appear only once. The chain has TRBV28 and TRBJ1-4; TRBD1 might be the D (5 bases). The source material was peripheral blood. The source of this sequence is a woman aged 45 to 65 with active or convalescent COVID-19. As DNA, the CDR3 is TGTGCCAGCCTAGCGAGGATGTTGGGACGAGCTAATGAAAAACTGTTTTTT. Its translation: CASLARMLGRANEKLFF.